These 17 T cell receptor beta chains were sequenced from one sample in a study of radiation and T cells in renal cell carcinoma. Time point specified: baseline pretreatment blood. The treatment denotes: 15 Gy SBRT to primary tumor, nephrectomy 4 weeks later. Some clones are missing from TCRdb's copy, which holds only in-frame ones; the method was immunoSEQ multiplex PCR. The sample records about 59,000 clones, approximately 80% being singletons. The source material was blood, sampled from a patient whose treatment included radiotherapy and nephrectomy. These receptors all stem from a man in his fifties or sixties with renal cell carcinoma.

In nucleotides, the CDR3 is TGTGCCAGCTCACGACTGGAGGGCAATGGCTACACCTTC. Residues: CASSRLEGNGYTF. The chain couples TRBV18 to TRBJ1-2; unclear D gene. V was cut by 4 bases and J by 6 bases, with 12 bases left in between. CDR1 and CDR2 from the germline V gene are KGHSH and LQKENI. The CDR3 extends over 13 amino acids.

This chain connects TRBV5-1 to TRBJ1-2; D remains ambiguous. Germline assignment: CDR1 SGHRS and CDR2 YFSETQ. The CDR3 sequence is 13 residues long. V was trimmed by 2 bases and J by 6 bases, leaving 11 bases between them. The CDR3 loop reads CASSFPTTDGYTF. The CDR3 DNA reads TGCGCCAGCAGCTTCCCTACCACGGATGGCTACACCTTC.

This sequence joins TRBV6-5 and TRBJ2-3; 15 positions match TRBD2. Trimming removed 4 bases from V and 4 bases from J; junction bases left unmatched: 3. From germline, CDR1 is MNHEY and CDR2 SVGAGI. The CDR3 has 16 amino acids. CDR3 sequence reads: CASSWTSGGAADTQYF. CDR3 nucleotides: TGTGCCAGCAGTTGGACTAGCGGGGGGGCCGCAGATACGCAGTATTTT.

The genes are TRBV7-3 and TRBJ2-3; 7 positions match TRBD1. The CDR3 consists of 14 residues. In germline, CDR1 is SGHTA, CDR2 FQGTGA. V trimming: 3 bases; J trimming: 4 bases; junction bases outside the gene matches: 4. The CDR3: CASSLGTASDTQYF. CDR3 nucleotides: TGTGCCAGCAGCTTGGGGACAGCGTCAGATACGCAGTATTTT.

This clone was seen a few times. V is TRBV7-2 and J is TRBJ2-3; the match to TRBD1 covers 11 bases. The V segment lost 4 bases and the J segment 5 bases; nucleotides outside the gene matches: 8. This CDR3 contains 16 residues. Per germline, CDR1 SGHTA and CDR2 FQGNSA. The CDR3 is CASSSRGTGGRDTQYF. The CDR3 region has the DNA TGTGCCAGCAGCTCCAGAGGGACAGGGGGACGAGATACGCAGTATTTT.

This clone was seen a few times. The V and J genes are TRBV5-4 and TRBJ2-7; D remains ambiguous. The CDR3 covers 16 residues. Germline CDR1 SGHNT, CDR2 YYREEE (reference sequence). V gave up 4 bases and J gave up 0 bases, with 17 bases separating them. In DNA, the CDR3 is TGTGCCAGCAGCCCTGGTGCCTCACTGAGCTCCTACGAGCAGTACTTC. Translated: CASSPGASLSSYEQYF.

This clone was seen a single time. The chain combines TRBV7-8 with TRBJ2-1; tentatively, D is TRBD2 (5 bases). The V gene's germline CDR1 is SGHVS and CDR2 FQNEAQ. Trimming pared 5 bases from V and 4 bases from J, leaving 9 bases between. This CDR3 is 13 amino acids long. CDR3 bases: TGTGCCAGCAGCGCGCGCGGGTACAATGAGCAGTTCTTC. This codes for CASSARGYNEQFF.

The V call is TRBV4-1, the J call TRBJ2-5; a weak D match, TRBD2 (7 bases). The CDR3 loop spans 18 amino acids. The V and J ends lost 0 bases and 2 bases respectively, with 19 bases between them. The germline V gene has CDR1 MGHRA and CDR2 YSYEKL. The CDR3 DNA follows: TGCGCCAGCAGCCAAGATCCTCGACTAGGGGGGGGGCAAGAGACCCAGTACTTC. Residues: CASSQDPRLGGGQETQYF.

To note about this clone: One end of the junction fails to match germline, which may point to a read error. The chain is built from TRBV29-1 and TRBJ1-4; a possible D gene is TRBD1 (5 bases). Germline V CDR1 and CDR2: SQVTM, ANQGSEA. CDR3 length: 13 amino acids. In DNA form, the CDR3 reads TGCAGCGTTGAAAGGCAGGGCAATGAAAAACCGTTTTTT. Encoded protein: CSVERQGNEKPFF.

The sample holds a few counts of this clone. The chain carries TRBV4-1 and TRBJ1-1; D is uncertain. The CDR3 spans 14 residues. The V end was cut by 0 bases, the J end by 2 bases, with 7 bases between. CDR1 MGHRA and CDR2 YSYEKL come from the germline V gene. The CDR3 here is CASSQEEGNTEAFF. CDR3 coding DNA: TGCGCCAGCAGCCAAGAGGAGGGTAACACTGAAGCTTTCTTT.

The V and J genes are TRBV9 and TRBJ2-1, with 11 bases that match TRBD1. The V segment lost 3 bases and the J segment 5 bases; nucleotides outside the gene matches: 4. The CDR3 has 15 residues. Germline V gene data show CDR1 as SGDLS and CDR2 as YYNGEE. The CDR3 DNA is TGTGCCAGCAGCGAGGGACAGGGGGTTAACAATGAGCAGTTCTTC. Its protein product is CASSEGQGVNNEQFF.

The CDR3 nucleotides read TGTGCCAGCAGTTTACACAGCGTCGGCGAGCAGTACTTC. Amino acid sequence: CASSLHSVGEQYF. V gene TRBV27 combines with J gene TRBJ2-7, with D uncertain. Germline V gene data show CDR1 as MNHEY and CDR2 as SMNVEV (reference sequence). V was pared by 2 bases and J by 6 bases, with 11 bases between. The CDR3 contains 13 residues.

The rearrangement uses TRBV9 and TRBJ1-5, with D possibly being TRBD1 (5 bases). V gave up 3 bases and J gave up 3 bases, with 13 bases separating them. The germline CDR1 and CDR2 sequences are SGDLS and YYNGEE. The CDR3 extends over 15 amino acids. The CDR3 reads CASSAYDSYNQPQHF. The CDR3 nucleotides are TGTGCCAGCAGCGCATACGACAGTTACAATCAGCCCCAGCATTTT.

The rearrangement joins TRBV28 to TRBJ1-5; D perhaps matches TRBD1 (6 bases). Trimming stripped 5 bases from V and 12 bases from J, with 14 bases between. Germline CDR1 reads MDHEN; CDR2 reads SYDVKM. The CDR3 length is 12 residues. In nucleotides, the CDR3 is TGTGCCAGCAGTGCCGGGGGCCGATTCCAGCATTTT. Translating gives CASSAGGRFQHF.

In DNA form, the CDR3 reads TGTGCCAGCAGCAAAGAATTAGGGGGTGGAGAGCAGTACGTC. Its protein is CASSKELGGGEQYV. V and J are TRBV21-1 and TRBJ2-7; TRBD1, the table's D call, was not compared with the DNA. TRBV21-1 is tagged as a pseudogene. This CDR3 has 14 residues.

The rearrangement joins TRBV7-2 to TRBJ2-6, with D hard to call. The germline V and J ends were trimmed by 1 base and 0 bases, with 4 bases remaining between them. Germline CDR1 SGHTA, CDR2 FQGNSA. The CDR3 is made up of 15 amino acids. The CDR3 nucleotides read TGTGCCAGCAGCTTAGAGTTCTCTGGGGCCAACGTCCTGACTTTC. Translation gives CASSLEFSGANVLTF.

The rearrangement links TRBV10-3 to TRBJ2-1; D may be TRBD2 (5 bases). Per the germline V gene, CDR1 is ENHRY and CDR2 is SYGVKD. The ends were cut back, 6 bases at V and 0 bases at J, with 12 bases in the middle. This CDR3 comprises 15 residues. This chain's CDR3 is CAISVSVRSYNEQFF. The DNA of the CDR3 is TGTGCCATCAGCGTTAGCGTCCGCTCCTACAATGAGCAGTTCTTC.